Listed below are T cell receptor beta chains from one sample, sequenced in a study of shared clonotypes between healthy human individuals. Produced via immunoSEQ multiplex PCR; TCRdb's table is partial and in-frame only. Of 400,000 to 600,000 clones in the sample, 75% to 80% were seen once. Input material: PBMCs. These receptors came from a woman in her forties in good health. Some clones in this sample may be carry-over from other donors' samples. CDR3s include the opening cysteine and the closing phenylalanine or tryptophan.

V: TRBV30
J: TRBJ1-2
CDR3: CAWSAEDYGYTF

V: TRBV25-1
J: TRBJ2-1
CDR3: CASSEPGLEYNEQFF

V: TRBV6-5
J: TRBJ1-4
CDR3: CASSSGWEGSNEKLFF

V: TRBV7-9
J: TRBJ1-1
CDR3: CASSLGSYTEAFF

V: TRBV5-1
J: TRBJ1-3
CDR3: CASKPGQSTSGNTIYF

V: TRBV6-1
J: TRBJ1-5
CDR3: CASSARQGANQPQHF

V: TRBV4-1
J: TRBJ2-7
CDR3: CASSQDTVRAIYEQYF

V: TRBV7-2
J: TRBJ2-3
CDR3: CASSLGLALTDTQYF

V: TRBV14
J: TRBJ2-1
CDR3: CASSPLNRGLLHNEQFF

V: TRBV7-8
J: TRBJ2-3
CDR3: CASSLGRDWDTDTQYF

V: TRBV6-5
J: TRBJ1-2
CDR3: CASRRTANYGYTF

V: TRBV6-1
J: NA
CDR3: CASSDLPYEQYF

V: TRBV15
J: TRBJ2-7
CDR3: CATSTEPYLLYEQYF

V: TRBV9
J: TRBJ2-2
CDR3: CASRRGGGATNTGELFF

V: TRBV6-4
J: TRBJ2-2
CDR3: CASSVSPNTGELFF

V: TRBV5-4
J: TRBJ2-5
CDR3: CASSTPGLAAQETQYF

V: TRBV4-1
J: TRBJ2-7
CDR3: CASSQGGEDSYEQYF

V: TRBV5-1
J: TRBJ2-7
CDR3: CASSLRDSSYEQYF

V: TRBV27
J: TRBJ2-5
CDR3: CASGRETQYF

V: TRBV6-4
J: TRBJ2-3
CDR3: CASSRLAGTDTQYF

V: TRBV27
J: TRBJ2-1
CDR3: CASSLRGLAGILVNEQFF

V: TRBV7-2
J: TRBJ2-7
CDR3: CASSTPKGKTGEQYF

V: TRBV7-6
J: TRBJ1-1
CDR3: CASSPRGANTEAFF

V: TRBV29-1
J: NA
CDR3: CSVAPLTYPYEQYF

V: TRBV5-1
J: TRBJ2-5
CDR3: CASSLDGSEEGTQYF

V: TRBV10-1
J: TRBJ2-6
CDR3: CASSDSSGANVLTF

V: TRBV18
J: TRBJ2-7
CDR3: CASSPPNQIHEQYF

V: TRBV11-1
J: TRBJ2-7
CDR3: CASSSRGPYEQYF

V: TRBV9
J: TRBJ2-7
CDR3: CASSVLVRDEQYF

V: TRBV7-9
J: TRBJ1-1
CDR3: CASSLEGRWPRTEAFF

V: TRBV6-1
J: TRBJ1-2
CDR3: CASSPNQGYYGYTF

V: TRBV28
J: TRBJ2-5
CDR3: CASSLGETQYF

V: TRBV6-1
J: TRBJ1-1
CDR3: CASSVLGQTNTEAFF

V: TRBV6-1
J: TRBJ2-7
CDR3: CASSEPGNSYEQYF

V: TRBV29-1
J: TRBJ1-2
CDR3: CSVGGNYGYTF

V: TRBV18
J: TRBJ2-1
CDR3: CASSPGLAGVNEQFF

V: TRBV7-2
J: TRBJ2-5
CDR3: CASSSFDRSQETQYF

V: TRBV5-1
J: TRBJ2-7
CDR3: CASSRDRDRGYEQYF

V: TRBV6-1
J: TRBJ2-1
CDR3: CASSKEQGFEQFF

V: TRBV10-1
J: TRBJ2-1
CDR3: CASSAVREGEQFF